These T cell receptor beta chains were read from a single sample in a study of T cells in Graves' hyperthyroidism and ophthalmopathy. MiXCR, applied by TCRdb to the multiplex PCR reads, yields one record per CDR3 protein. The sample holds approximately 600,000 distinct CDR3 sequences, 20% to 25% seen once. Sequencing was carried out using blood. Receptors originate from a man aged 25 to 40 with Graves' ophthalmopathy. Both conserved end residues are part of each CDR3. The D gene is left open where the match is weak. Not every row has a clone size; where given, it reads once, few, many or a size class.

D: NA; J: TRBJ2-3; V: TRBV28; size: few; DNA: TGTGCCAGCAGTTCCTCGGGTGGCGGATACACAGATACGCAGTATTTT; CDR3: CASSSSGGGYTDTQYF
D: TRBD2; J: TRBJ2-7; V: TRBV14; size: few; DNA: TGTGCCAGCAGCCAAAAAGGGACTAGCGGCTACGAGCAGTACTTC; CDR3: CASSQKGTSGYEQYF
D: NA; J: TRBJ2-2; V: TRBV24-1; size: many; DNA: TGTGCCACCAAGGAGGGAGGTAACACCGGGGAGCTGTTTTTT; CDR3: CATKEGGNTGELFF
D: TRBD2; J: TRBJ2-1; V: TRBV28; size: few; DNA: TGTGCCAGCAGTTTTTCCGGGACTAGCATGGGGGGGCAGTTCTTC; CDR3: CASSFSGTSMGGQFF
D: TRBD1; J: TRBJ1-2; V: TRBV7-8; size: many; DNA: TGTGCCAGCAGCTCAACAGGGGGCGCGGATGGCTACACCTTC; CDR3: CASSSTGGADGYTF
D: NA; J: TRBJ2-4; V: TRBV6-1; size: few; DNA: TGTGCCAGCAGTCTGGGGTTCAAAAACATTCAGTACTTC; CDR3: CASSLGFKNIQYF
D: NA; J: TRBJ2-7; V: TRBV10-1; size: NA; DNA: TGCGCCAGCAGTACGACTCAGGGGCCCCCCTACGAGCAGTACTTC; CDR3: CASSTTQGPPYEQYF
D: TRBD2; J: TRBJ2-2; V: TRBV24-1; size: NA; DNA: TGTGCCACCAGTGACCATGGACTAGCGGAGCGCACCGGGGAGCTGTTTTTT; CDR3: CATSDHGLAERTGELFF
D: TRBD2; J: TRBJ2-7; V: TRBV6-1; size: NA; DNA: TGTGCCAGCATCGGGACTAGCGGGACCTACGAGCAGTACTTC; CDR3: CASIGTSGTYEQYF
D: TRBD2; J: TRBJ2-5; V: TRBV20-1; size: many; DNA: TGCAGTGCTAGTGGACTAGCGGGAGGGCTGGAGACCCAGTACTTC; CDR3: CSASGLAGGLETQYF
D: NA; J: TRBJ2-1; V: TRBV27; size: NA; DNA: TGTGCCAGCAGTTCTTCTTCTAGAGTAGGGGAGCAGTTCTTC; CDR3: CASSSSSRVGEQFF
D: NA; J: TRBJ2-3; V: TRBV4-2; size: few; DNA: TGTGCCAGCAGCCAAGGATTAATCACAGATACGCAGTATTTT; CDR3: CASSQGLITDTQYF
D: NA; J: TRBJ1-4; V: TRBV12-3/TRBV12-4; size: many; DNA: TGTGCCAGCAGTTTATCAGGTGCTGGTGAAAAACTGTTTTTT; CDR3: CASSLSGAGEKLFF
D: NA; J: TRBJ2-5; V: TRBV2; size: few; DNA: TGTGCCAGCAGGGCCGGGACACAAGAGACCCAGTACTTC; CDR3: CASRAGTQETQYF
D: NA; J: TRBJ2-7; V: TRBV2; size: NA; DNA: TGTGCCAGCAGTGAACAGGCCGGACGTACCTACGAGCAGTACTTC; CDR3: CASSEQAGRTYEQYF
D: NA; J: TRBJ2-3; V: TRBV6-2/TRBV6-3; size: once; DNA: TGTGCCTCCGGTGGGGCTAGCACAGATACGCAGTATTTT; CDR3: CASGGASTDTQYF